One sample yielded the 19 T cell receptor beta chains listed below, sequenced in a study of blood T cell repertoires in COVID-19. The table came from immunoSEQ multiplex PCR; TCRdb's copy has only in-frame clones and leaves some out. This sample has tens of thousands of clones, with 65% to 90% found just once. The sample comprised peripheral blood. These TCRs come from a man in his sixties with acute or convalescent COVID-19.

This sequence joins TRBV2 and TRBJ2-5; 14 nucleotides align to TRBD2. There are 17 residues in the CDR3. The germline V gene has CDR1 SNHLY and CDR2 FYNNEI. The V and J ends lost 7 bases and 5 bases, in that order; junction bases with no gene match: 12. Written as DNA, the CDR3 is TGTGCCAGCACCCTGTTCGTGAGGACTAGCGGGGGGGAGACCCAGTACTTC. This sequence encodes CASTLFVRTSGGETQYF.

The rearrangement joins TRBV28 to TRBJ1-2; TRBD1 matches 8 bases. Per germline, CDR1 MDHEN and CDR2 SYDVKM. Germline trimming cut 2 bases from V and 3 bases from J; bases unmatched to any gene: 2. The CDR3 totals 14 residues. The CDR3 protein is CASSLMTGDYGYTF. CDR3 coding DNA: TGTGCCAGCAGTTTAATGACAGGGGACTATGGCTACACCTTC.

This chain connects TRBV10-3 to TRBJ2-7, with TRBD2 matching over 8 bases. The V segment lost 0 bases and the J segment 4 bases; nucleotides outside the gene matches: 5. The CDR3 totals 15 residues. The germline V gene encodes CDR1 ENHRY and CDR2 SYGVKD. CDR3 DNA: TGTGCCATCAGTGAGTCAAGCGGGAGTTGGTACGAGCAGTACTTC. Amino acids: CAISESSGSWYEQYF.

The rearrangement links TRBV5-6 to TRBJ2-1, with 9 bases lining up with TRBD2. The V gene's germline CDR1 is SGHDT and CDR2 YYEEEE. The ends lost 0 bases at V and 2 bases at J; junction bases unmatched: 3. The CDR3 sequence is 16 residues long. The CDR3 reads CASSLVRGGTYNEQFF. DNA for the CDR3: TGTGCCAGCAGCTTGGTGCGGGGGGGGACCTACAATGAGCAGTTCTTC.

The chain recombines TRBV6-5 with TRBJ1-6, with D hard to call. CDR3 length: 14 amino acids. CDR1 and CDR2 (germline): MNHEY, SVGAGI. V gave up 6 bases and J gave up 12 bases, with 18 bases separating them. CDR3: CASSRGVQLEPLHF. Here the CDR3 DNA reads TGTGCCAGCAGCCGCGGGGTGCAATTGGAACCCCTCCACTTT.

This clone has a handful of counts. The chain employs TRBV7-8 and TRBJ1-1; unclear D gene. CDR3 length: 14 amino acids. V shed 0 bases and J shed 3 bases, with 8 bases lying between them. From germline, CDR1 is SGHVS and CDR2 FQNEAQ. For the CDR3, the DNA is TGTGCCAGCAGCTTAGCCGGGTCATACACTGAAGCTTTCTTT. It is translated as CASSLAGSYTEAFF.

The rearrangement links TRBV10-3 to TRBJ1-2; 7 nucleotides align to TRBD1. With V trimmed by 8 bases and J by 5 bases, 14 bases remained unmatched. Germline lookup yields CDR1 ENHRY and CDR2 SYGVKD. The CDR3 covers 15 residues. CDR3 sequence (DNA): TGTGCCATCCGAAAAGGGCAGGGGGGCCAGTATGGCTACACCTTC. This gives the protein CAIRKGQGGQYGYTF.

This clone was seen a few times. The chain carries TRBV3-1 (or the pseudogene TRBV3-2) and TRBJ1-6; TRBD1 aligns across 7 bases. This CDR3 is 14 amino acids long. Germline-derived CDR1 and CDR2 are LGHDT and YNNKEL (reference sequence). With 8 bases clipped from V and 5 bases from J, the junction kept 6 bases outside the gene matches. The CDR3 is CASSAGTDNSPLHF. For the CDR3, the DNA is TGTGCCAGCTCAGCCGGGACAGATAATTCACCCCTCCACTTT.

The chain combines TRBV5-1 with TRBJ2-7; 10 nucleotides align to TRBD2. The CDR3 runs 14 residues. V gave up 4 bases and J gave up 5 bases; unmatched junction bases: 6. Germline loops: CDR1 SGHRS, CDR2 YFSETQ. CDR3 nucleotide sequence: TGCGCCAGCAGCGTAAGCGGGGGGGCCCACGAGCAGTACTTC. Translated: CASSVSGGAHEQYF.

V usage is TRBV12-3 or TRBV12-4 and J usage is TRBJ2-3; 8 bases map to TRBD1. The CDR3 has 13 amino acids. The V gene end was trimmed by 5 bases and the J gene end by 4 bases; junction bases not matched to a gene: 2. In nucleotides, the CDR3 is TGTGCCAGCAGTGGACAGGGACCAGATACGCAGTATTTT. Translation: CASSGQGPDTQYF.

The V and J genes are TRBV9 and TRBJ2-5, with TRBD2 as a possible D gene (7 bases). Looked up from germline, CDR1 is SGDLS and CDR2 is YYNGEE. The V and J ends lost 0 bases and 4 bases respectively, with 19 bases between them. The CDR3 runs 17 residues. The CDR3 here is CASSVDGGGGARETQYF. CDR3 sequence (DNA): TGTGCCAGCAGCGTAGACGGCGGCGGGGGCGCGCGAGAGACCCAGTACTTC.

Only a few counts were recorded for this clone. The chain uses TRBV9 and TRBJ2-7; the D is unclear. Trimming removed 0 bases from V and 6 bases from J, with 13 bases in between. This CDR3 contains 14 residues. CDR1 is SGDLS, CDR2 YYNGEE, per germline. The CDR3 coding sequence is TGTGCCAGCAGCGTAGGAGTTGATCGTGCCGAGCAGTACTTC. Translated, it gives CASSVGVDRAEQYF.

This clone is a singleton in its sample. The CDR3 loop reads CASSLGANQPQHF. The CDR3 DNA follows: TGTGCCAGCAGCTTAGGAGCTAATCAGCCCCAGCATTTT. The chain carries TRBV7-9 and TRBJ1-5; D uncertain. CDR3 size: 13 residues. Germline loops: CDR1 SEHNR, CDR2 FQNEAQ (reference sequence). The ends were cut back, 1 base at V and 4 bases at J, with 5 bases in the middle.

This clone was seen a single time. The V call is TRBV24-1, the J call TRBJ2-1; 9 bases are shared with TRBD2. CDR1 and CDR2 from the germline V gene are KGHDR and SFDVKD. Losses at the gene ends were 6 bases for V and 5 bases for J; bases not matched to a gene: 1. CDR3 length: 13 residues. CDR3: CATSRTSDNEQFF. DNA for the CDR3: TGTGCCACCAGTCGGACTAGCGACAATGAGCAGTTCTTC.

This sequence joins TRBV19 and TRBJ2-2, with a weak D call TRBD1 (6 bases). This CDR3 has 15 residues. The ends were cut back, 3 bases at V and 0 bases at J, with 8 bases in the middle. Looked up from germline, CDR1 is LNHDA and CDR2 is SQIVND (reference sequence). The CDR3 nucleotides read TGTGCCAGTAGTATTGGGACACCGAACACCGGGGAGCTGTTTTTT. Translation gives CASSIGTPNTGELFF.

The V and J genes are TRBV3-1 (or the pseudogene TRBV3-2) and TRBJ2-7, with 8 bases that match TRBD1. CDR3 length: 14 amino acids. V was pared by 5 bases and J by 7 bases, with 10 bases of the junction left unmatched. In germline, CDR1 is LGHDT, CDR2 YNNKEL (reference sequence). CDR3 protein: CASSSRQGSGEQYF. CDR3 bases: TGTGCCAGCAGCTCCCGACAGGGGTCGGGGGAGCAGTACTTC.

In this sample, this clone turned up once. V and J are TRBV3-1 (or the pseudogene TRBV3-2) and TRBJ2-7, with TRBD1 as a possible D gene (6 bases). V lost 4 bases to trimming and J lost 6 bases, with 19 bases between them. This CDR3 region has 15 residues. CDR1 LGHDT and CDR2 YNNKEL come from the germline V gene (reference sequence). The CDR3 loop is CASSLHGRTAPEQYF. CDR3 nucleotide sequence: TGTGCCAGCAGCCTTCACGGCCGGACAGCCCCCGAGCAGTACTTC.

V and J are TRBV28 and TRBJ1-2; 9 nucleotides agree with TRBD1. There are 14 residues in the CDR3. Germline CDR1 and CDR2: MDHEN and SYDVKM. V was clipped by 6 bases and J by 2 bases; unmatched bases: 4. The CDR3 here is CASSLDRGNYGYTF. In DNA, the CDR3 is TGTGCCAGCAGCCTTGACAGGGGGAACTATGGCTACACCTTC.

The V and J genes are TRBV13 and TRBJ1-1; 7 bases are shared with TRBD1. Trimming cost V 2 bases and J 12 bases; bases outside gene matches: 12. CDR1 PRHDT and CDR2 FYEKMQ come from the germline V gene (reference sequence). The length of the CDR3 is 14 residues. CDR3 region: CASSLSQGQIKTFF. CDR3 in DNA: TGTGCCAGCAGCTTATCACAGGGGCAAATAAAGACTTTCTTT. Filled out from reference TRBV13 and TRBJ1-1, the complete variable domain reads AAGVIQSPRHLIKEKRETATLKCYPIPRHDTVYWYQQGPGQDPQFLISFYEKMQSDKGSIPDRFSAQQFSDYHSELNMSSLELGDSALYFCASSLSQGQIKTFFGQGTRLTVV.